This T cell receptor (beta chain) came from a study of T cell repertoires in cytomegalovirus infection. Looking at the study overall: In public TCR beta signatures, there were indications of both CMV infection and matching HLA type.

General observations from the study: Of the TCR beta families, the public ones yielded a cumulative frequency that identified carriers of CMV plus the relevant HLA. Predominance within the ex vivo response was attributable to HLA-C-restricted CMV-specific TCR beta clonotypes.

This clonotype appeared many times. No antigen is known for it. TCRdb reprocessed the reads via MiXCR and lists one record per CDR3 protein. The sample includes around 310,000 distinct CDR3 sequences, roughly 17% of them seen just once. Sequencing input: PBMCs. The origin of this receptor is a human donor in good health (CMV status not recorded). Some clones in this sample may be carry-over from other donors' samples.

CDR3 protein: CASSPGHSSLGYTF. CDR3 coding DNA: TGTGCCAGCAGCCCCGGACACTCGTCCTTGGGCTACACCTTC. This chain connects TRBV12-3 or TRBV12-4 to TRBJ1-2; D is perhaps TRBD1 (5 bases). The CDR3 runs 14 residues. Trimming stripped 6 bases from V and 8 bases from J, with 19 bases between.